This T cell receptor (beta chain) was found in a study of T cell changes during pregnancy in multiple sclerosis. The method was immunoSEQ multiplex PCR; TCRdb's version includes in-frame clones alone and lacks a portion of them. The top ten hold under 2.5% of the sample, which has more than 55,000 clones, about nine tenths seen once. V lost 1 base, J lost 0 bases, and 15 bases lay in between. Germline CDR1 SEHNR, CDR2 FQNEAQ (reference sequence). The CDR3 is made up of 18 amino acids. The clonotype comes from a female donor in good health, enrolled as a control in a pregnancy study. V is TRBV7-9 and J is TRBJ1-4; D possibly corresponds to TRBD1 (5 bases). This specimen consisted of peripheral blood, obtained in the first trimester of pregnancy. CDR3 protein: CASSLVLQGISTNEKLFF. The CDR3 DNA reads TGTGCCAGCAGCTTAGTTCTCCAGGGAATCTCAACTAATGAAAAACTGTTTTTT.